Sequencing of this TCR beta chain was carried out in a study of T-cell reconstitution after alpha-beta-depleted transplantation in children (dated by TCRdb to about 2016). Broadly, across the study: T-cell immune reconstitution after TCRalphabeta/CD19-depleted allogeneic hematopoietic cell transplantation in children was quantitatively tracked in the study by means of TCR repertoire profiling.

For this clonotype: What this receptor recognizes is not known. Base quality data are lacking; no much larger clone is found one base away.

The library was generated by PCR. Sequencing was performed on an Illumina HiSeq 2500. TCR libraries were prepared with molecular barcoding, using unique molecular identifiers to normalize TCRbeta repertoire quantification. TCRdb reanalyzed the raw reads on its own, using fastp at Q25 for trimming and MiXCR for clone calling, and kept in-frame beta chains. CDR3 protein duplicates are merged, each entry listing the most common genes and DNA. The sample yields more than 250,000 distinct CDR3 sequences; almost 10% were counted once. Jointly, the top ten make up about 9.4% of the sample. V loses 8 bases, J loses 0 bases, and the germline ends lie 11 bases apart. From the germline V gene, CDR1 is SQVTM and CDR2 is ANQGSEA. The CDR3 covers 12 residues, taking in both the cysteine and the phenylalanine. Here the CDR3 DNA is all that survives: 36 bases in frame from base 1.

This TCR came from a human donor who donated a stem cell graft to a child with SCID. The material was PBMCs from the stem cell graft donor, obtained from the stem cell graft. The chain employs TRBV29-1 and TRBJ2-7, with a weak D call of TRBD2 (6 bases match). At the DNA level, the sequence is TGCAGCATTACGACTAGCTCCTACGAGCAGTACTTC. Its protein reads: CSITTSSYEQYF.